This T cell receptor beta chain was observed in a study of cytomegalovirus exposure and HLA in healthy donors. The study's findings and limits: It was reportedly the case that the classifier diagnosed cytomegalovirus status with high specificity and sensitivity. Later examination showed HLA-associated TCR beta chains had greater clonal expansion than equally common others.

Researchers ran the PCR with 60 Vbeta and 13 Jbeta primers. Using immunoSEQ multiplex PCR, the repertoire was profiled, and TCRdb retains in-frame clones only, with some absent. The repertoire holds 120,000 or so clones, with 70% to 80% as singletons. Unrecorded immune exposures were likely, despite nominal health at sampling. Worth noting for this clone: Its antigen is not identified.

Trimming cost V 4 bases and J 2 bases; bases outside gene matches: 4. The CDR3 has 14 residues. Germline V gives CDR1 MDHEN, CDR2 SYDVKM. The J gene is TRBJ2-7, the V gene TRBV28; 8 bases agree with TRBD1. This sequence originates from a man aged 30-40 years in good health and CMV-seronegative. The specimen sequenced was PBMCs. The CDR3 nucleotides are TGTGCCAGCAGTTCCCCGGGACAGGCCTACGAGCAGTACTTC. Translating it yields CASSSPGQAYEQYF.